The source of this T cell receptor beta chain is a study of OX40 agonist ivuxolimab in advanced cancers. Study in general: With a range of roughly 23 to 85, age averaged approximately 55 years, and about 82% were male. Three patients responded partially, comprising one with hepatocellular carcinoma and two with cutaneous melanoma.

About this clone: Its specificity is unknown.

On cycle 4 day 1 and cycle 7 day 1, as well as at baseline, blood was sampled. CDR1 and CDR2 (germline): SGHAT, FQNNGV. The V segment lost 0 bases and the J segment 4 bases; nucleotides outside the gene matches: 7. There are 17 residues in the CDR3. Profiled with immunoSEQ multiplex PCR; TCRdb holds only in-frame clones, not every one. Among 45,000 to 60,000 clones listed, just over 90% were seen once. Findings and caveats of the study: Clonal expansion from baseline to week 6 occurred in both CD4+ and CD8+ T cells.

This sample comprised CD4+ or CD8+ T cells sorted from blood, obtained in a trial of the OX40 agonist ivuxolimab. This chain links TRBV11-2 with TRBJ2-1; the match to TRBD2 covers 9 bases. The TCR was taken from an adult with an advanced solid tumor such as melanoma, head and neck, liver or kidney cancer. The CDR3 DNA is TGTGCCAGCAGCTTAGATCCCGGAGCGGGGGGTTACAATGAGCAGTTCTTC. Protein sequence: CASSLDPGAGGYNEQFF. Full variable domain (rest looked up from reference TRBV11-2 and TRBJ2-1): EAGVAQSPRYKIIEKRQSVAFWCNPISGHATLYWYQQILGQGPKLLIQFQNNGVVDDSQLPKDRFSAERLKGVDSTLKIQPAKLEDSAVYLCASSLDPGAGGYNEQFFGPGTRLTVL.